The 24 T cell receptor beta chains below come from one sample, sequenced in a study of blood T cells in healthy people across ages. A J-beta primer mix and a sample-barcoded 5' primer were used in a second PCR of about 7 to 12 cycles. TCRdb re-derived calls from the 5' RACE reads in MiXCR, one entry per CDR3 protein. The table has about 1 million distinct CDR3 sequences, around 45% seen once. The sequencing input was blood. Receptors originate from a woman aged 60-75 years in good health.

This clonotype was observed a few times. The rearrangement joins TRBV29-1 to TRBJ2-5; D possibly corresponds to TRBD2 (6 bases). The CDR3 length is 13 residues. Germline V gene sequence: CDR1 SQVTM, CDR2 ANQGSEA. Trimming took 2 bases from V and 0 from J, leaving 7 bases between them. As DNA, the CDR3 is TGCAGCGTTGAACGGGACTACCAAGAGACCCAGTACTTC. It specifies CSVERDYQETQYF.

Comments on this clonotype: One junction end does not reproduce the germline sequence, and a read error may be involved. The chain is built from TRBV11-3 and TRBJ2-3; 11 positions agree with TRBD2. Germline CDR1 SGHNT, CDR2 YENEEA. This CDR3 region has 16 residues. The CDR3: CANSSGLAGATDTQYF. The CDR3 DNA sequence: TGTGCCAACAGCTCCGGACTAGCGGGCGCAACAGATACGCAGTATTTT.

The chain employs TRBV7-9 and TRBJ2-3, with 9 positions matching TRBD2. CDR1 and CDR2 from the germline V gene are SEHNR and FQNEAQ (reference sequence). Germline trimming cut 4 bases from V and 6 bases from J; bases unmatched to any gene: 11. The CDR3 extends over 16 amino acids. In DNA form, the CDR3 reads TGTGCCAGCAGCTCCTGGCGGGAGGGGACTTCGGATACGCAGTATTTT. Translated, it gives CASSSWREGTSDTQYF.

There are a few counts of this clonotype. The V and J genes are TRBV10-3 and TRBJ2-5; 7 bases are a match to TRBD2. This CDR3 region has 17 residues. V trimming: 7 bases; J trimming: 2 bases; junction bases outside the gene matches: 16. Per the germline V gene, CDR1 is ENHRY and CDR2 is SYGVKD. CDR3 coding DNA: TGTGCCATCAACTTCTTTTGGCGGGAGAAGACACAAGAGACCCAGTACTTC. Its translation: CAINFFWREKTQETQYF.

The chain combines TRBV10-3 with TRBJ2-1; no clear D. CDR3 size: 11 residues. V was clipped by 6 bases and J by 7 bases, with 7 bases between them. Germline CDR1 ENHRY, CDR2 SYGVKD. The CDR3 sequence: CAIRGYNEQFF. As DNA, the CDR3 is TGTGCCATCAGGGGCTATAATGAGCAGTTCTTC.

This clonotype was counted a single time. The chain is built from TRBV2 and TRBJ1-5; 8 nucleotides align to TRBD1. The CDR3 consists of 14 residues. CDR1 and CDR2 from the germline V gene are SNHLY and FYNNEI. Losses at the gene ends were 5 bases for V and 2 bases for J; bases not matched to a gene: 2. The DNA of the CDR3 is TGTGCCAGCAGTACAGGGGGGGGCAATCAGCCCCAGCATTTT. This encodes CASSTGGGNQPQHF.

This clonotype was counted a few times. The CDR3, as DNA: TGTGCCAGCAGTTTAGGCAGGGCTATGGCACCCCTCCACTTT. Translation gives CASSLGRAMAPLHF. The rearrangement uses TRBV28 and TRBJ1-6; maybe TRBD1 (5 bases). This CDR3 contains 14 residues. The germline gives CDR1 MDHEN, CDR2 SYDVKM. The V end lost 2 bases, the J end lost 11 bases, and 13 bases lay between the germline ends.

The V and J genes are TRBV7-2 and TRBJ2-1, with 8 bases fitting TRBD2. Per the germline V gene, CDR1 is SGHTA and CDR2 is FQGNSA. Trimming cost V 0 bases and J 7 bases; bases outside gene matches: 11. This CDR3 is built from 17 residues. The CDR3 region is CASSLARLARVWNEQFF. CDR3 coding DNA: TGTGCCAGCAGCTTAGCGCGACTAGCGCGCGTATGGAATGAGCAGTTCTTC.

The CDR3 reads CASSYGTELDDEQYF. The CDR3 nucleotides are TGTGCCAGCAGCTACGGGACCGAGCTTGACGACGAGCAGTACTTC. The J gene is TRBJ2-4, the V gene TRBV5-5; perhaps D is TRBD1 or TRBD2 (5 bases each). The J call is doubtful: the DNA matches TRBJ2-7 better. This CDR3 spans 15 amino acids. CDR1 and CDR2 from the germline V gene are SGHKS and YYEKEE (reference sequence).

The chain couples TRBV20-1 to TRBJ2-7; the match to TRBD2 covers 8 bases. The length of the CDR3 is 15 residues. Germline CDR1 DFQATT, CDR2 SNEGSKA (reference sequence). Trimming took 0 bases from V and 2 from J; bases not matched to a gene: 6. For the CDR3, the DNA is TGCAGTGCTAGAGATCGGGGGGGCTTACCCTACGAGCAGTACTTC. It codes for CSARDRGGLPYEQYF.

CDR3 sequence reads: CASSVTSAGGGETQYF. CDR3 in DNA: TGTGCCAGCAGCGTCACATCAGCGGGAGGCGGGGAGACCCAGTACTTC. The chain joins TRBV9 to TRBJ2-7, with 9 bases fitting TRBD2. The last part of the DNA fits TRBJ2-5 better; the J call may be wrong. The CDR3 has 16 amino acids. Germline V gene sequence: CDR1 SGDLS, CDR2 YYNGEE.

The table lists this clonotype with a few counts. This may stem from a read error, because a much larger clone lies one nucleotide away. V gene TRBV7-2 combines with J gene TRBJ2-5; 8 bases agree with TRBD2. The CDR3 length is 13 residues. The V and J ends lost 2 bases and 11 bases, in that order; junction bases with no gene match: 7. The germline CDR1 and CDR2 sequences are SGHTA and FQGNSA. The CDR3 here is CASSLPLSGEQYF. The CDR3 DNA sequence: TGTGCCAGCAGCTTACCCCTTAGCGGGGAGCAGTACTTC.

This clonotype showed up just a few times. The rearrangement uses TRBV28 and TRBJ2-7; 13 bases are a match to TRBD2. CDR3 length: 14 residues. V lost 6 bases, J lost 1 base, and 0 bases stayed unmatched. Germline values: CDR1 MDHEN, CDR2 SYDVKM. CDR3 residues: CASRLAGGSYEQYF. The DNA for the CDR3 is TGTGCCAGCAGACTAGCGGGAGGGTCCTACGAGCAGTACTTC.

V usage is TRBV10-1 and J usage is TRBJ2-1; TRBD1 or TRBD2 may be the D gene (6 bases each). V gave up 7 bases and J gave up 5 bases, with 9 bases separating them. CDR3 length: 12 residues. Germline V gives CDR1 WNHNN, CDR2 SYGVQD (reference sequence). CDR3 sequence reads: CASKGGDNEQFF. The CDR3 coding sequence is TGCGCCAGCAAGGGGGGAGACAATGAGCAGTTCTTC.

This rearrangement joins TRBV20-1 to TRBJ1-5, with 8 bases aligning to TRBD1. CDR3 length: 15 amino acids. Losses at the gene ends were 3 bases for V and 1 base for J; bases not matched to a gene: 5. The V gene's germline CDR1 is DFQATT and CDR2 SNEGSKA (reference sequence). CDR3 protein: CSARDRAGSNQPQHF. CDR3 bases: TGCAGTGCTAGGGACAGGGCGGGGAGCAATCAGCCCCAGCATTTT.

The chain recombines TRBV29-1 with TRBJ1-2; 9 nucleotides line up with TRBD1. Germline V CDR1 and CDR2: SQVTM, ANQGSEA. The CDR3 length is 14 residues. Trimming removed 4 bases from V and 1 base from J; junction bases left unmatched: 4. CDR3: CSVGTGGDNYGYTF. The CDR3 region has the DNA TGCAGCGTTGGCACAGGGGGCGATAACTATGGCTACACCTTC.

The rearrangement links TRBV20-1 to TRBJ1-6; perhaps TRBD1 as D (5 bases). This CDR3 comprises 20 residues. Trimming cost V 0 bases and J 0 bases, with 21 bases left between them. Germline assignment: CDR1 DFQATT and CDR2 SNEGSKA (reference sequence). The CDR3 sequence is CSARDRGAALRSSYNSPLHF. As DNA, the CDR3 is TGCAGTGCTAGAGACCGAGGGGCAGCCCTTAGGAGCTCCTATAATTCACCCCTCCACTTT.

This clonotype has only a few counts. V is TRBV10-2 and J is TRBJ2-7; D gene uncertain. The germline V gene has CDR1 WSHSY and CDR2 SAAADI. Trimming cost V 6 bases and J 7 bases, with 10 bases left between them. This CDR3 is built from 11 residues. The CDR3 sequence is CASRLHNEQYF. In nucleotides, the CDR3 is TGCGCCAGCAGACTCCACAATGAGCAGTACTTC.

This clonotype has only a few counts. The chain links TRBV29-1 to TRBJ1-2, with 7 bases fitting TRBD1. V shed 4 bases and J 6 bases; nucleotides not matched to a gene: 8. Germline CDR1 SQVTM, CDR2 ANQGSEA. The CDR3 contains 13 residues. The CDR3 spells CSVAHRGIDGYTF. DNA for the CDR3: TGCAGCGTTGCGCACAGGGGAATTGATGGCTACACCTTC. The whole variable domain, remainder taken from reference TRBV29-1 and TRBJ1-2, is SAVISQKPSRDICQRGTSLTIQCQVDSQVTMMFWYRQQPGQSLTLIATANQGSEATYESGFVIDKFPISRPNLTFSTLTVSNMSPEDSSIYLCSVAHRGIDGYTFGSGTRLTVV.

This clonotype was seen only a few times. This chain links TRBV6-2 or TRBV6-3 with TRBJ2-1; TRBD2 aligns across 7 bases. J was trimmed by 7 bases and V by 3 bases; bases with no gene match: 9. This CDR3 is built from 15 residues. Germline CDR1 reads MNHEY; CDR2 reads SVGEGT. As DNA, the CDR3 is TGTGCCAGCAGTTATCAGGCGGGAGCTTGGAATGAGCAGTTCTTC. This encodes CASSYQAGAWNEQFF.

The CDR3 coding sequence is TGTGCCAGCAGCTTAGAGCCGGAAAGGACCAATGAGCAGTTCTTC. This gives the protein CASSLEPERTNEQFF. The chain recombines TRBV11-2 with TRBJ2-1; D not certain. From germline, CDR1 is SGHAT and CDR2 FQNNGV. Trimming cost V 0 bases and J 6 bases, with 12 bases left between them. The CDR3 is 15 residues long.

The rearrangement uses TRBV3-1 and TRBJ2-4; D not resolved. The tail of the sequence fits TRBJ2-7 better, so the J call may be wrong. Germline CDR1 LGHDT, CDR2 YNNKEL (reference sequence). The CDR3 consists of 13 residues. CDR3 sequence: CASSQKLTYEQYF. DNA of the CDR3: TGTGCCAGCAGCCAAAAGTTGACCTACGAGCAGTACTTC.

The chain combines TRBV6-2 or TRBV6-3 with TRBJ2-3, with 9 bases that match TRBD2. Germline loops: CDR1 MNHEY, CDR2 SVGEGT. J lost 4 bases, V lost 5 bases, and 4 bases had no gene match. The CDR3 is 14 residues long. The CDR3 reads CASSAREGSDTQYF. The CDR3, as DNA: TGTGCCAGCAGTGCGCGGGAGGGATCAGATACGCAGTATTTT.

V is TRBV20-1 and J is TRBJ1-1; D is possibly TRBD1 (5 bases). Germline CDR1 DFQATT, CDR2 SNEGSKA (reference sequence). The CDR3 has 12 amino acids. V was clipped by 3 bases and J by 5 bases, with 10 bases between them. The CDR3 region has the DNA TGCAGTGCTAGGGGGGATTGGACTGAAGCTTTCTTT. It is translated as CSARGDWTEAFF.